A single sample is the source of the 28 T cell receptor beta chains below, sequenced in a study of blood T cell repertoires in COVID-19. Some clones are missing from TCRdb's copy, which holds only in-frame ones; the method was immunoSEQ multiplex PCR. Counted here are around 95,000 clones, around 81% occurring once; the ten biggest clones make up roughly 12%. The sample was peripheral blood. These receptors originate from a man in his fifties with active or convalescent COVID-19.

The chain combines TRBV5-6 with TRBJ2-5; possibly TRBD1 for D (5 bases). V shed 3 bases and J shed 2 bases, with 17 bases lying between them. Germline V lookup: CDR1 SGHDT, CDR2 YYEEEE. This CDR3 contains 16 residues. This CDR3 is CASSSHETAEQETQYF. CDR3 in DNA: TGTGCCAGCAGCTCACACGAGACAGCTGAACAAGAGACCCAGTACTTC.

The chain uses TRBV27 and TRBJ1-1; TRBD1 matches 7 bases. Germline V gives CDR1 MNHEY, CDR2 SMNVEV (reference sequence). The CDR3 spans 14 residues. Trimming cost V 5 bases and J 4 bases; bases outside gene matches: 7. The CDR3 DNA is TGTGCCAGCAGTGGGCCGACAGGGTCCACTGAAGCTTTCTTT. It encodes CASSGPTGSTEAFF.

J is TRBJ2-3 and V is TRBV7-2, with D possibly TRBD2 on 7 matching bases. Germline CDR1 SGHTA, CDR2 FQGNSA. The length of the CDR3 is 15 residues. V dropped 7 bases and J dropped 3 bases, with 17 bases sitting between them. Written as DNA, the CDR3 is TGTGCCAGCACCGAGGGGGTAGCGGGTACAGATACGCAGTATTTT. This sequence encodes CASTEGVAGTDTQYF.

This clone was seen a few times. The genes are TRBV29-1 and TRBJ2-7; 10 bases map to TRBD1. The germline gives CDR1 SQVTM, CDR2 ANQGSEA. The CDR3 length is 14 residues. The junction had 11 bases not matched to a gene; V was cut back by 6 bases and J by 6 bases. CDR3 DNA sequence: TGCAGCGTGGGGACGGGACAGGGGTCTGCCGAGCAGTACTTC. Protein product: CSVGTGQGSAEQYF.

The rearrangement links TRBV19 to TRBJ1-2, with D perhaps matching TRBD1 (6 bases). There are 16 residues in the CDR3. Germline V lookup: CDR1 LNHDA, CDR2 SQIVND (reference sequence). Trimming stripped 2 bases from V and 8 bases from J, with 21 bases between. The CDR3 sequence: CASSIRGQLTGAGYTF. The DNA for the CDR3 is TGTGCCAGTAGTATAAGGGGACAACTTACCGGAGCGGGCTACACCTTC.

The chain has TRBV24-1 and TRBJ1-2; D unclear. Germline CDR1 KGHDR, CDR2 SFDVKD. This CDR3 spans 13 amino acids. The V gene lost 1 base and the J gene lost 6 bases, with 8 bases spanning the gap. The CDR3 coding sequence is TGTGCCACCAGTGATTTCGGAACAGATGGCTACACCTTC. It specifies CATSDFGTDGYTF.

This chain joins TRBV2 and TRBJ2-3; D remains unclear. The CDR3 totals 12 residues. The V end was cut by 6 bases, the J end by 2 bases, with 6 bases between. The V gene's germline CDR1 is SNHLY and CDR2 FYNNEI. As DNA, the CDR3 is TGTGCCAGCAGCCAGTTCACAGATACGCAGTATTTT. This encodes CASSQFTDTQYF.

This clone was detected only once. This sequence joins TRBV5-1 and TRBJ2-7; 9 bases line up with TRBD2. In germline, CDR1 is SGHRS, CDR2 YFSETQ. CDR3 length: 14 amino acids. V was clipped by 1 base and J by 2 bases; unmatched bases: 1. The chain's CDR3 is CASSLSSGTYEQYF. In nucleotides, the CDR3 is TGCGCCAGCAGCTTGTCTAGCGGGACCTACGAGCAGTACTTC. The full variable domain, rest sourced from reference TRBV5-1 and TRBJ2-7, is KAGVTQTPRYLIKTRGQQVTLSCSPISGHRSVSWYQQTPGQGLQFLFEYFSETQRNKGNFPGRFSGRQFSNSRSEMNVSTLELGDSALYLCASSLSSGTYEQYFGPGTRLTVT.

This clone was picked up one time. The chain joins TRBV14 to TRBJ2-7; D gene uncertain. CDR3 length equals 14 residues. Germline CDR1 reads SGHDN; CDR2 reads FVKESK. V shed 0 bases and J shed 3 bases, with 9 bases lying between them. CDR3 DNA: TGTGCCAGCAGCCAAGAGCTCGGTCTCTACGAGCAGTACTTC. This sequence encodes CASSQELGLYEQYF.

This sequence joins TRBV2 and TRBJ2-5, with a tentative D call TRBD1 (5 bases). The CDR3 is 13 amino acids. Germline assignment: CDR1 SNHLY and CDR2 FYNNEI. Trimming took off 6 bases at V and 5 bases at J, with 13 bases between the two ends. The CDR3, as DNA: TGTGCCAGCAGCCTGGACAAGGGGGAGACCCAGTACTTC. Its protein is CASSLDKGETQYF.

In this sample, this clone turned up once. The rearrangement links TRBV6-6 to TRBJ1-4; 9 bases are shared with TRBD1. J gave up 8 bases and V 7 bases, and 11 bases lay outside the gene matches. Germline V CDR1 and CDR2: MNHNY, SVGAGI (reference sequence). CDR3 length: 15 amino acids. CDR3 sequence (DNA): TGTGCCAGCATTCCCGGGACAGGGCATTACGAAAAACTGTTTTTT. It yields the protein CASIPGTGHYEKLFF.

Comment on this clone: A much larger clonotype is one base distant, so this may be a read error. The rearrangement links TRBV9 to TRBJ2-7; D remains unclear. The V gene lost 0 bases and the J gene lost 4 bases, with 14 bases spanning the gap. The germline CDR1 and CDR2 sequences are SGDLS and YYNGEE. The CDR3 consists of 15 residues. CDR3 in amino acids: CASSVDDNAGYEQYF. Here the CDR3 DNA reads TGTGCCAGCAGCGTAGACGATAACGCCGGTTACGAGCAGTACTTC. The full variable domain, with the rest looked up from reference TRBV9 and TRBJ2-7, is DSGVTQTPKHLITATGQRVTLRCSPRSGDLSVYWYQQSLDQGLQFLIQYYNGEERAKGNILERFSAQQFPDLHSELNLSSLELGDSALYFCASSVDDNAGYEQYFGPGTRLTVT.

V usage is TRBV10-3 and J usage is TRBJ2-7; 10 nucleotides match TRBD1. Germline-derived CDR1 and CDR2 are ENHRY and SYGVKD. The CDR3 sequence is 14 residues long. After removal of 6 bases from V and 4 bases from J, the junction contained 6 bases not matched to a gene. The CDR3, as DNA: TGTGCCATCAGGAGACAGGGGGCATTGTACGAGCAGTACTTC. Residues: CAIRRQGALYEQYF.

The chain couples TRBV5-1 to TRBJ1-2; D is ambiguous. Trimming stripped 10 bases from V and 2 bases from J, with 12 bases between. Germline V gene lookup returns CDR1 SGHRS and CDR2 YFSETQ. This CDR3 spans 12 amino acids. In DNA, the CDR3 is TGCGCCTCTAGTGCTTCCAACTATGGCTACACCTTC. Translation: CASSASNYGYTF.

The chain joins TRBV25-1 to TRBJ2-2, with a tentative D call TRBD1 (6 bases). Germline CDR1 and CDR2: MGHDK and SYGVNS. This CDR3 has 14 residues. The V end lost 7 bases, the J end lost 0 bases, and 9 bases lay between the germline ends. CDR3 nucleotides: TGTGCCAGCACTAGGACAGCGAACACCGGGGAGCTGTTTTTT. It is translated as CASTRTANTGELFF.

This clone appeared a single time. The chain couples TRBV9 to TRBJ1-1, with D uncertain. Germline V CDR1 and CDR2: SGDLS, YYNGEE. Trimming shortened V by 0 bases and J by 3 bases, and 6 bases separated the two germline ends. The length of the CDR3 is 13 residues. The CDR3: CASSVGAYTEAFF. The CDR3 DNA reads TGTGCCAGCAGCGTAGGGGCGTACACTGAAGCTTTCTTT. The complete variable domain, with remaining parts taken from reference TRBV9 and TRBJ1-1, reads DSGVTQTPKHLITATGQRVTLRCSPRSGDLSVYWYQQSLDQGLQFLIQYYNGEERAKGNILERFSAQQFPDLHSELNLSSLELGDSALYFCASSVGAYTEAFFGQGTRLTVV.

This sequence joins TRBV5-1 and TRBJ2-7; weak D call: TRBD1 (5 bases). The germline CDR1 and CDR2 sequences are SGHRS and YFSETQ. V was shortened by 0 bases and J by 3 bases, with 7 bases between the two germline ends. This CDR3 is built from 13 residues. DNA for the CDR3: TGCGCCAGCAGCTTGGGACAGTTCTACGAGCAGTACTTC. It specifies CASSLGQFYEQYF.

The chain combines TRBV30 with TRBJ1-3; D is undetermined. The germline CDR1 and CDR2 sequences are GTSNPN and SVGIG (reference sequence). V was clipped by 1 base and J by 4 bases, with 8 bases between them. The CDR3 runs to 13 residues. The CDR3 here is CAWSATTGNTIYF. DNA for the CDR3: TGTGCCTGGAGTGCCACGACAGGAAACACCATATATTTT.

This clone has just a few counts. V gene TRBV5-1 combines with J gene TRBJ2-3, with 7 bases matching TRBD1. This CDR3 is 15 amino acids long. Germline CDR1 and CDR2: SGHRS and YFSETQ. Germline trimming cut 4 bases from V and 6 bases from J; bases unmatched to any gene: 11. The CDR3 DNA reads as TGCGCCAGCAGCGTGGGACAGCCTGGTTCGGATACGCAGTATTTT. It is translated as CASSVGQPGSDTQYF. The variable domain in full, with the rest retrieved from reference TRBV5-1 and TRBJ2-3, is KAGVTQTPRYLIKTRGQQVTLSCSPISGHRSVSWYQQTPGQGLQFLFEYFSETQRNKGNFPGRFSGRQFSNSRSEMNVSTLELGDSALYLCASSVGQPGSDTQYFGPGTRLTVL.

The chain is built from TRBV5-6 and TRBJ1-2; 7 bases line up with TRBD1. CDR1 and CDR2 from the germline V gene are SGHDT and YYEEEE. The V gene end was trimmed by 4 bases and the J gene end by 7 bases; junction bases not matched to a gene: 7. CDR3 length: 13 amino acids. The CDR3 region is CASSPGQESGYTF. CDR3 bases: TGTGCCAGCAGCCCCGGACAGGAGAGTGGCTACACCTTC.

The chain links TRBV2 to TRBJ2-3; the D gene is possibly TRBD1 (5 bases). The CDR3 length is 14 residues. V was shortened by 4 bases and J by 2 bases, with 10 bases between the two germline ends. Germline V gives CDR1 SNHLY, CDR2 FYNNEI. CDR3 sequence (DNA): TGTGCCAGCAGTGTGGACACGGACACAGATACGCAGTATTTT. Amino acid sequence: CASSVDTDTDTQYF.

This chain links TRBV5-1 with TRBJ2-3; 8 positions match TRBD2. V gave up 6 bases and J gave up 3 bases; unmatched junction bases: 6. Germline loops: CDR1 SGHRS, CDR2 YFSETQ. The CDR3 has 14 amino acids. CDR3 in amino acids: CASKRREETDTQYF. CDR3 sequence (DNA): TGCGCCAGCAAGAGGCGGGAGGAAACAGATACGCAGTATTTT.

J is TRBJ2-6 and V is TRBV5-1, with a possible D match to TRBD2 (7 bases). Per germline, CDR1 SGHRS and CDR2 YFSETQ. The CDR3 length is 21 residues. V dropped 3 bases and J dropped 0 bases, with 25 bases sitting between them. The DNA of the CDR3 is TGCGCCAGCAGCTGGGGGCGTGGGGAGGGATTGACCACCTCTGGGGCCAACGTCCTGACTTTC. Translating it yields CASSWGRGEGLTTSGANVLTF.

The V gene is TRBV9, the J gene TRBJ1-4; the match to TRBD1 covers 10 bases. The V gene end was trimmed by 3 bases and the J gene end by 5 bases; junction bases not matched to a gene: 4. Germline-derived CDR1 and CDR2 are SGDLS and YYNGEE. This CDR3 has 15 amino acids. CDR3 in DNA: TGTGCCAGCAGCGCCGACAGGGGGCTGAATGAAAAACTGTTTTTT. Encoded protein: CASSADRGLNEKLFF.

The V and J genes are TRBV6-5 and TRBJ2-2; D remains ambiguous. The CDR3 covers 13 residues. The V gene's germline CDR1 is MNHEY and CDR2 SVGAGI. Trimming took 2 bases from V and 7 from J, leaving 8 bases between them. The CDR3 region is CASSYLSGGELFF. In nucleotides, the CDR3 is TGTGCCAGCAGTTACCTCTCAGGCGGGGAGCTGTTTTTT.

The CDR3 coding sequence is TGTGCCAGCAGTTTACTAGGGGGTAAGACCGAGCAGTACTTC. Its protein is CASSLLGGKTEQYF. The rearrangement joins TRBV6-2 or TRBV6-3 to TRBJ2-7; D is perhaps TRBD1 (6 bases). The CDR3 sequence is 14 residues long. Germline CDR1 is MNHEY and CDR2 is SVGEGT. V dropped 4 bases and J dropped 6 bases, with 16 bases sitting between them.

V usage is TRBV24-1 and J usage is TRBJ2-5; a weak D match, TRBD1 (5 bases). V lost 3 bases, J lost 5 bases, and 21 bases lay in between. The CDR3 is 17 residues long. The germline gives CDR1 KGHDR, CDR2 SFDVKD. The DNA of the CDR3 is TGTGCCACCAGTGATCAGGGAAATTCCGGGCTGGGGGAGACCCAGTACTTC. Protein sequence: CATSDQGNSGLGETQYF.

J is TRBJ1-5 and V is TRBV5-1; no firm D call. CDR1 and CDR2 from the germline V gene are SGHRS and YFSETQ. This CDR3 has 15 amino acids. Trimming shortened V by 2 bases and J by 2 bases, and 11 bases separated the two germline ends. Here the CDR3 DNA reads TGCGCCAGCAGCTTAGAGGCTTCGGGCAATCAGCCCCAGCATTTT. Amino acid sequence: CASSLEASGNQPQHF.